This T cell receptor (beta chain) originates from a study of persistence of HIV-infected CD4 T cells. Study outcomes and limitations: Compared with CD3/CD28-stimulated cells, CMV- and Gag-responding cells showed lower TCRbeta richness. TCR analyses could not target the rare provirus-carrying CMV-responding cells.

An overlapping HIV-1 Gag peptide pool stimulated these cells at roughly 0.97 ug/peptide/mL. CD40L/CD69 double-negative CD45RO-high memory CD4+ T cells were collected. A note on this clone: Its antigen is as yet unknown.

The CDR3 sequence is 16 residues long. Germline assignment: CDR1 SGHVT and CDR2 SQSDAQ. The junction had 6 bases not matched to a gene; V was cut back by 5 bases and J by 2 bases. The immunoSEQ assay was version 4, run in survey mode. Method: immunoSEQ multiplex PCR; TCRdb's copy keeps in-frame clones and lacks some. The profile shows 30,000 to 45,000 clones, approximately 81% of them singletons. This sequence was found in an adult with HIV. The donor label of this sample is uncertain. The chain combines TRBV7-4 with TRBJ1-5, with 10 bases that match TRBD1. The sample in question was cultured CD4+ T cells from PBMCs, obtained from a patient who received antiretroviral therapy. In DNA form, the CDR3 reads TGTGCCAGCAGCACGTGCGGGACAGGGGGCAATCAGCCCCAGCATTTT. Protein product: CASSTCGTGGNQPQHF.